The 6 T cell receptor beta chains listed next were all sequenced from one sample in a study of CD8+ T cells in alopecia areata. Extracted from the samples, RNA was reverse transcribed into cDNA to serve as the sequencing template. Sequenced by immunoSEQ multiplex PCR; TCRdb stores in-frame clones only, minus some. The sample yields about 180,000 clones, 65% to 75% seen once. The source material was CD8+ T cells sorted from blood, sampled at week 0. These receptors were obtained from a human donor with alopecia areata.

The chain couples TRBV27 to TRBJ1-4; the D gene is possibly TRBD1 (6 bases). V shed 5 bases and J shed 0 bases, with 16 bases lying between them. Germline-derived CDR1 and CDR2 are MNHEY and SMNVEV (reference sequence). The CDR3 spans 17 residues. The CDR3 loop reads CASSANGQLTTNEKLFF. Written as DNA, the CDR3 is TGTGCCAGCAGTGCGAATGGACAGTTGACAACTAATGAAAAACTGTTTTTT.

The chain couples TRBV15 to TRBJ2-7; 7 bases map to TRBD1. This CDR3 is 13 amino acids long. V lost 4 bases and J lost 2; bases outside the gene matches: 2. Germline V lookup: CDR1 LNHNV, CDR2 YYDKDF (reference sequence). The DNA of the CDR3 is TGTGCCACCAGCAAGGACAGGACCTACGAGCAGTACTTC. Amino acid sequence: CATSKDRTYEQYF. The variable domain in full, with the rest retrieved from reference TRBV15 and TRBJ2-7, is DAMVIQNPRYQVTQFGKPVTLSCSQTLNHNVMYWYQQKSSQAPKLLFHYYDKDFNNEADTPDNFQSRRPNTSFCFLDIRSPGLGDTAMYLCATSKDRTYEQYFGPGTRLTVT.

In its sample, this clone was seen a few times. The chain couples TRBV23-1 to TRBJ2-1; D may be TRBD1 (6 bases). TRBV23-1 is an ORF; its function is uncertain. The CDR3 extends over 13 amino acids. Trimming shortened V by 7 bases and J by 8 bases, and 15 bases separated the two germline ends. The CDR3 DNA reads TGCGCCAGCATTCTGACAGGCCGGGATGAGCAGTTCTTC. This encodes CASILTGRDEQFF.

The V gene is TRBV7-8, the J gene TRBJ2-1; 11 bases match TRBD2. Germline values: CDR1 SGHVS, CDR2 FQNEAQ. This CDR3 is built from 12 residues. The trim removed 5 bases at V and 12 bases at J, leaving 3 bases unmatched. CDR3 in amino acids: CASSVLAGVQFF. The CDR3 bases are TGTGCCAGCAGCGTACTAGCGGGGGTGCAGTTCTTC. The full variable domain, completed using reference TRBV7-8 and TRBJ2-1, is GAGVSQSPRYKVAKRGQDVALRCDPISGHVSLFWYQQALGQGPEFLTYFQNEAQLDKSGLPSDRFFAERPEGSVSTLKIQRTQQEDSAVYLCASSVLAGVQFFGPGTRLTVL.

The table lists this clone with a few counts. At one of its ends the junction is not consistent with the germline gene, which may arise from a read error. CDR3 sequence: CASSETMTPGGPNF. The CDR3 nucleotides are TGTGCCAGCAGTGAAACCATGACTCCCGGGGGTCCTAATTTT. The rearrangement uses TRBV2 and TRBJ2-3; D might be TRBD2 (6 bases). This CDR3 is 14 amino acids long. The germline V gene has CDR1 SNHLY and CDR2 FYNNEI.

This clone was picked up one time. This chain links TRBV25-1 with TRBJ1-2; D call uncertain. The germline CDR1 and CDR2 sequences are MGHDK and SYGVNS. V lost 2 bases to trimming and J lost 0 bases, with 10 bases between them. The CDR3 has 15 residues. Here the CDR3 reads CASSEPEAPNYGYTF. The CDR3 nucleotides read TGTGCCAGCAGTGAACCAGAAGCTCCTAACTATGGCTACACCTTC.